These 16 T cell receptor beta chains share one sample of origin, sequenced in a study of blood T cell repertoires in COVID-19. TCRdb's table, derived via immunoSEQ multiplex PCR, lists solely in-frame clones and lacks some. Among some 220,000 clones listed, 80% to 90% were seen once. The sequencing sample was made of peripheral blood. These receptors all stem from a woman aged 55-69 years who had recovered from COVID-19.

Regarding this clone: The junction differs from germline at one of its ends, possibly a read error. The rearrangement links TRBV6-1 to TRBJ2-1; TRBD2 matches at 11 bases. This CDR3 is 15 amino acids long. Germline lookup yields CDR1 MNHNS and CDR2 SASEGT. Here the CDR3 reads CASSKASGGRNEQFF. The DNA for the CDR3 is TGTGCCAGCAGTAAAGCTAGCGGGGGGCGTAATGAGCAGTTCTTC.

The chain combines TRBV2 with TRBJ2-5, with D possibly TRBD2 on 6 matching bases. Trimming pared 6 bases from V and 2 bases from J, leaving 13 bases between. The CDR3 consists of 14 residues. Germline V lookup: CDR1 SNHLY, CDR2 FYNNEI. CDR3 bases: TGTGCCAGCAGGGGCCGGGAGTTGCAAGAGACCCAGTACTTC. Encoded protein: CASRGRELQETQYF.

V and J are TRBV30 and TRBJ1-5; D is uncertain. Trimming removed 0 bases at V and 12 bases at J, with 18 bases between. The CDR3 spans 14 residues. CDR1 and CDR2 from the germline V gene are GTSNPN and SVGIG (reference sequence). The CDR3 region has the DNA TGTGCCTGGAGTGTACCTCTCGCGTTTAGAGTCCAGCATTTT. Residues: CAWSVPLAFRVQHF.

The chain has TRBV18 and TRBJ1-2; 8 nucleotides align to TRBD1. Trimming removed 2 bases from V and 3 bases from J; junction bases left unmatched: 8. CDR3 length equals 16 residues. CDR1 and CDR2 (germline): KGHSH, LQKENI. The CDR3 sequence: CASSPNTGQGYYGYTF. The CDR3 nucleotides read TGTGCCAGCTCACCAAACACCGGACAGGGCTACTATGGCTACACCTTC.

The chain joins TRBV7-8 to TRBJ1-2, with TRBD1 as a possible D gene (5 bases). CDR1 and CDR2 (germline): SGHVS, FQNEAQ. Trimming pared 3 bases from V and 4 bases from J, leaving 15 bases between. The CDR3 loop spans 15 amino acids. The CDR3 protein is CASSFPGLQAYGYTF. CDR3 nucleotides: TGTGCCAGCAGCTTCCCAGGGCTCCAGGCCTATGGCTACACCTTC.

The chain carries TRBV11-2 and TRBJ2-2; 8 bases fit TRBD2. The CDR3 is made up of 16 amino acids. Germline CDR1 reads SGHAT; CDR2 reads FQNNGV. The V segment lost 5 bases and the J segment 0 bases; nucleotides outside the gene matches: 5. CDR3 residues: CASSLRGGTNTGELFF. In DNA, the CDR3 is TGTGCCAGCAGCCTTCGGGGGGGAACGAACACCGGGGAGCTGTTTTTT.

The rearrangement uses TRBV4-3 and TRBJ2-7; perhaps TRBD2 as D (5 bases). V gave up 0 bases and J gave up 6 bases, with 18 bases separating them. The CDR3 contains 16 residues. CDR1 and CDR2 from the germline V gene are LGHNA and YSLEER. CDR3 in DNA: TGCGCCAGCAGCCAAGATAGAGACGGAAATCTAGCCGAGCAGTACTTC. Protein: CASSQDRDGNLAEQYF.

This rearrangement joins TRBV19 to TRBJ1-5; TRBD1 might be the D (6 bases). Germline-derived CDR1 and CDR2 are LNHDA and SQIVND (reference sequence). The CDR3 has 16 residues. Trimming shortened V by 1 base and J by 0 bases, and 10 bases separated the two germline ends. The CDR3 DNA is TGTGCCAGTAGTATAGCAGGGGCAGATAGCAATCAGCCCCAGCATTTT. It yields the protein CASSIAGADSNQPQHF. The variable domain in full, completed from reference TRBV19 and TRBJ1-5, reads DGGITQSPKYLFRKEGQNVTLSCEQNLNHDAMYWYRQDPGQGLRLIYYSQIVNDFQKGDIAEGYSVSREKKESFPLTVTSAQKNPTAFYLCASSIAGADSNQPQHFGDGTRLSIL.

The gene calls are TRBV18 and TRBJ1-2; 8 positions agree with TRBD1. The CDR3 covers 16 residues. Losses at the gene ends were 1 base for V and 3 bases for J; bases not matched to a gene: 7. Per the germline V gene, CDR1 is KGHSH and CDR2 is LQKENI. The CDR3 sequence is CASSPRAGGLHYGYTF. The CDR3 region has the DNA TGTGCCAGCTCACCACGGGCAGGGGGCTTGCACTATGGCTACACCTTC.

V and J are TRBV11-2 and TRBJ2-7; tentative D call: TRBD2 (6 bases). There are 15 residues in the CDR3. Per germline, CDR1 SGHAT and CDR2 FQNNGV. V gave up 2 bases and J gave up 3 bases, with 14 bases separating them. The CDR3 DNA reads TGTGCCAGCAGCTTAAGATCGGGAGACAACTACGAGCAGTACTTC. Its translation is CASSLRSGDNYEQYF.

The rearrangement joins TRBV7-9 to TRBJ1-6, with 8 bases fitting TRBD1. CDR1 and CDR2 (germline): SEHNR, FQNEAQ (reference sequence). The J segment lost 10 bases and the V segment lost 6 bases, leaving 11 bases of the junction unmatched. The CDR3 is made up of 15 amino acids. CDR3 coding DNA: TGTGCCAGCAGACGGGCGGACAGGGCAGGCTCACCCCTCCACTTT. Protein product: CASRRADRAGSPLHF.

The rearrangement joins TRBV30 to TRBJ1-5; D not resolved. V was pared by 4 bases and J by 1 base, with 8 bases between. The germline V gene has CDR1 GTSNPN and CDR2 SVGIG (reference sequence). The CDR3 contains 13 residues. Here the CDR3 DNA reads TGTGCCTGGAACCGACACAGCAATCAGCCCCAGCATTTT. Amino acids: CAWNRHSNQPQHF.

This clone has a single count. V is TRBV30 and J is TRBJ2-7, with D tentatively TRBD1 (5 bases). Trimming stripped 2 bases from V and 7 bases from J, with 15 bases between. Per the germline V gene, CDR1 is GTSNPN and CDR2 is SVGIG (reference sequence). The CDR3 spans 13 residues. The CDR3 DNA reads as TGTGCCTGGAGTCACCAGGGCAGGGCGGAGCAGTACTTC. Its translation: CAWSHQGRAEQYF. The variable domain in full, completed from reference TRBV30 and TRBJ2-7, reads SQTIHQWPATLVQPVGSPLSLECTVEGTSNPNLYWYRQAAGRGLQLLFYSVGIGQISSEVPQNLSASRPQDRQFILSSKKLLLSDSGFYLCAWSHQGRAEQYFGPGTRLTVT.

The V call is TRBV11-3, the J call TRBJ1-1; maybe TRBD1 (5 bases). The ends were cut back, 0 bases at V and 9 bases at J, with 14 bases in the middle. Germline V CDR1 and CDR2: SGHNT, YENEEA. The CDR3 totals 14 residues. In nucleotides, the CDR3 is TGTGCCAGCAGCTTAGAATCACGCGGGACCCAAGCTTTCTTT. It is translated as CASSLESRGTQAFF.

This chain links TRBV30 with TRBJ1-1; no clear D gene. The V and J ends lost 3 bases and 6 bases respectively, with 14 bases between them. Germline assignment: CDR1 GTSNPN and CDR2 SVGIG (reference sequence). The CDR3 runs 13 residues. The CDR3 protein is CAWSAQVLAEAFF. CDR3 coding DNA: TGTGCCTGGAGCGCTCAGGTATTGGCTGAAGCTTTCTTT.

This clone was counted only a few times. The chain links TRBV7-9 to TRBJ1-4; D is ambiguous. Trimming took 5 bases from V and 8 from J, leaving 15 bases between them. CDR1 and CDR2 from the germline V gene are SEHNR and FQNEAQ (reference sequence). This CDR3 contains 14 residues. In DNA form, the CDR3 reads TGTGCCAGCAGCATGGGCGGGGAAGGGGAAAAACTGTTTTTT. Translating it yields CASSMGGEGEKLFF.